The present TCR beta chain was sequenced within a study of blood T cell repertoires in COVID-19. Study as a whole: Samples taken during acute and convalescent COVID-19 were collected in the United States, Italy and Spain.

Assay used: immunoSEQ multiplex PCR; TCRdb lists only in-frame clones, some missing. The data hold about 210,000 clones, with 80% to 90% observed a single time. This clone appeared once. Per the germline V gene, CDR1 is SNHLY and CDR2 is FYNNEI. With 4 bases removed from V and 5 bases from J, the gap between germline ends came to 8 bases. This CDR3 is built from 12 residues. Input material: peripheral blood. The receptor comes from a woman in her forties or fifties with active or convalescent COVID-19. The V call is TRBV2, the J call TRBJ2-5; D is undetermined. This chain's CDR3 is CASSATTETQYF. For the CDR3, the DNA is TGTGCCAGCAGTGCAACAACGGAGACCCAGTACTTC.